Listed below are T cell receptor beta chains from one sample, sequenced in a study of cytomegalovirus exposure and HLA in healthy donors. Generated by immunoSEQ multiplex PCR, the TCRdb table keeps only in-frame clones and is missing some. Among around 67,000 clones listed, 55% to 70% were seen once. The sequenced material came from PBMCs. Every receptor here comes from a woman in her forties or fifties in good health and CMV-seronegative. Each CDR3 is given without its conserved first and last residue. The size of a clone is reported for some rows only, either as once, few or many, or as a class for expanded clones.

clone size	V gene	J gene	CDR3 protein
.	TRBV27	TRBJ1-5	ASSLGQGWNQPQH
few	TRBV12-5	TRBJ2-1	ASGLQGAGGQF
.	TRBV2	TRBJ2-1	ASSSAEYEQF
.	TRBV6-5	TRBJ1-1	ASTKSQGAITEAF
.	TRBV30	TRBJ1-4	AWSPLGGENEKLF
.	TRBV9	TRBJ2-5	ASSVDGVASGSLETQY
.	TRBV19	TRBJ2-7	ASSIALAGGPYEQY
.	TRBV19	TRBJ1-5	ASSTNSLQGNQPQH
.	TRBV19	TRBJ2-7	ASSRGRDYEQY
.	TRBV5-1	TRBJ2-1	ASSSWTSGSRSDEQF
.	TRBV6-5	TRBJ2-2	ASSYTREGVGELF
few	TRBV7-9	TRBJ1-5	ASSFSEAGNQPQH
.	TRBV5-1	TRBJ2-7	ASSLAGAPYEQY
.	TRBV28	TRBJ1-3	ASSWGGNSGNTIY
few	TRBV6-5	TRBJ2-3	ASSYIEGKETDTQY
.	TRBV4-3	TRBJ2-7	ASSQDRLAQY
few	TRBV28	TRBJ2-7	ASSPGQGRPNSYEQY
once	TRBV2	TRBJ1-4	ASSETGLGGEKLF
once	TRBV28	TRBJ1-2	ASSLTGQMYGYT
.	TRBV14	TRBJ2-5	ASSRRGQETQY
.	TRBV28	TRBJ2-7	ATGGITYEQY
.	TRBV7-2	TRBJ1-1	ASSFTGDLNTEAF
few	TRBV19	TRBJ1-4	ASSISRANEKLF
.	TRBV28	TRBJ1-4	ASSPQGQGNEEKLF
.	TRBV5-6	TRBJ2-7	AYQLAGTHEQY
.	TRBV27	TRBJ2-3	ATKDRFSTDTQY
.	TRBV5-4	TRBJ1-3	ASSRDSLSGNTIY
.	TRBV2	TRBJ2-7	ASSLSNQGPSGQY